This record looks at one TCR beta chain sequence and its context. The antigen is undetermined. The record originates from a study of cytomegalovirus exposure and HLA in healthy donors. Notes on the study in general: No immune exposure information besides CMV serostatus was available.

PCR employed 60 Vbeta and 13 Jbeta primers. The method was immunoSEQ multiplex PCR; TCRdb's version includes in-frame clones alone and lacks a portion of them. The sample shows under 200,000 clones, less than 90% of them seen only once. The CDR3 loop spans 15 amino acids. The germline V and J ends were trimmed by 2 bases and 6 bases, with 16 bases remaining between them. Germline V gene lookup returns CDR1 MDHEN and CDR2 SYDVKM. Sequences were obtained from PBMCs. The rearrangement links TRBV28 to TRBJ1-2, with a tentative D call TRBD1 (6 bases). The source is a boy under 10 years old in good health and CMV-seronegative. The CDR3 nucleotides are TGTGCCAGCAGTTTAGAGTTTCAGGGGCTAAATGGCTACACCTTC. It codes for CASSLEFQGLNGYTF.